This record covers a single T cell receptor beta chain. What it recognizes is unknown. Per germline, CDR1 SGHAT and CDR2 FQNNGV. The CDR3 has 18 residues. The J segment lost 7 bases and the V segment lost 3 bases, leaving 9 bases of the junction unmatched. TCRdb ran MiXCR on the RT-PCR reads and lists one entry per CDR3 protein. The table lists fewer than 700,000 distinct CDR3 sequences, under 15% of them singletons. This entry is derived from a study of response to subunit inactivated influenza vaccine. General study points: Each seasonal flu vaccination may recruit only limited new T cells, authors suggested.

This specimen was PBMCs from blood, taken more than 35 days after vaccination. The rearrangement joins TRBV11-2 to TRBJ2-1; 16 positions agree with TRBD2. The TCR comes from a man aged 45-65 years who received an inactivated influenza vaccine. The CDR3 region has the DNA TGTGCCAGCAGCTTTAGTCCCGGGACTAGCGGGGGGGCGAATGAGCAGTTCTTC. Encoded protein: CASSFSPGTSGGANEQFF. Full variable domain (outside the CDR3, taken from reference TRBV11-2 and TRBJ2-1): EAGVAQSPRYKIIEKRQSVAFWCNPISGHATLYWYQQILGQGPKLLIQFQNNGVVDDSQLPKDRFSAERLKGVDSTLKIQPAKLEDSAVYLCASSFSPGTSGGANEQFFGPGTRLTVL.